These 27 T cell receptor beta chains originate from one sample sequenced in a study of read filtering for tumor transcriptome and immune sequencing. Molecular barcoded adaptors covering alpha/delta and beta/gamma chains were used on 400 ng RNA. MiXCR was run by TCRdb on the reads, yielding one entry per CDR3 protein. The table has tens of thousands of distinct CDR3 sequences, 20% to 25% seen once. The sample consisted of a population of CD138-negative cells sorted from bone marrow. The origin of the receptors is a donor aged 40 or over with multiple myeloma.

Comments on this clonotype: One end of the junction does not line up with germline, which may come from a read error. The chain carries TRBV5-1 and TRBJ2-4; 11 bases map to TRBD2. CDR3 size: 16 residues. The germline CDR1 and CDR2 sequences are SGHRS and YFSETQ. DNA of the CDR3: TGCGCCAGCAGCCTGGGACTAGCGGAGGGGCAAAACATTCAGCACTTC. Translated, it gives CASSLGLAEGQNIQHF.

There are many counts of this clonotype. The rearrangement joins TRBV7-9 to TRBJ2-1; 7 positions match TRBD2. There are 16 residues in the CDR3. The ends lost 5 bases at V and 2 bases at J; junction bases unmatched: 9. Germline CDR1 is SEHNR and CDR2 is FQNEAQ (reference sequence). CDR3 bases: TGTGCCAGCAGCCCGGTTTGGGGAGGGCCCTACAATGAGCAGTTCTTC. Its translation: CASSPVWGGPYNEQFF.

Sample share makes this clonotype medium-sized (0.01 to 0.1%). The chain uses TRBV7-2 and TRBJ2-1, with 9 bases matching TRBD2. Germline values: CDR1 SGHTA, CDR2 FQGNSA. V trimming: 5 bases; J trimming: 7 bases; junction bases outside the gene matches: 12. The CDR3 totals 16 residues. The CDR3 protein is CASSTEGSGRGNEQFF. CDR3 bases: TGTGCCAGCAGCACCGAGGGTAGCGGGAGAGGAAATGAGCAGTTCTTC.

This chain links TRBV29-1 with TRBJ2-2; 9 bases are shared with TRBD1. Trimming removed 6 bases from V and 7 bases from J; junction bases left unmatched: 9. The CDR3 spans 14 residues. CDR1 is SQVTM and CDR2 is ANQGSEA in the germline V gene. Here the CDR3 reads CSVKGTGSGGELFF. The DNA of the CDR3 is TGCAGCGTCAAGGGGACAGGGTCAGGCGGGGAGCTGTTTTTT.

This clonotype was seen repeatedly, ten times or more. The chain uses TRBV20-1 and TRBJ2-1, with D unclear. V lost 1 base and J lost 2, with 3 bases in between. This CDR3 has 12 amino acids. The V gene's germline CDR1 is DFQATT and CDR2 SNEGSKA (reference sequence). CDR3 bases: TGCAGTGCTAGAGGACCCTACAATGAGCAGTTCTTC. Its protein product is CSARGPYNEQFF.

This clonotype was seen once. The J gene is TRBJ2-3, the V gene TRBV4-2; tentatively, D is TRBD2 (5 bases). Germline V gene lookup returns CDR1 LGHNA and CDR2 YNFKEQ. Trimming took 5 bases from V and 0 from J, leaving 15 bases between them. CDR3 size: 16 residues. CDR3 sequence (DNA): TGTGCCAGCAGCTCCTTAATTAGCGCCAGCACAGATACGCAGTATTTT. Translating it yields CASSSLISASTDTQYF.

This clonotype came up many times. The chain links TRBV30 to TRBJ2-6; D unclear. Germline CDR1 and CDR2: GTSNPN and SVGIG (reference sequence). Deletions cut 2 bases from V and 0 bases from J, with 11 bases between. The CDR3 extends over 16 amino acids. This CDR3 reads CAWSNPRASGANVLTF. DNA for the CDR3: TGTGCCTGGAGTAACCCACGGGCCTCTGGGGCCAACGTCCTGACTTTC.

Ten or more counts support this clonotype. The CDR3 protein is CASSFGGGQDEQFF. For the CDR3, the DNA is TGTGCCAGCAGCTTCGGCGGGGGGCAGGATGAGCAGTTCTTC. J is TRBJ2-1 and V is TRBV7-2; 8 bases map to TRBD2. CDR1 is SGHTA and CDR2 is FQGNSA in the germline V gene. The V gene end was trimmed by 3 bases and the J gene end by 8 bases; junction bases not matched to a gene: 6. CDR3 size: 14 residues. The variable domain in full, with the rest retrieved from reference TRBV7-2 and TRBJ2-1, is GAGVSQSPSNKVTEKGKDVELRCDPISGHTALYWYRQSLGQGLEFLIYFQGNSAPDKSGLPSDRFSAERTGGSVSTLTIQRTQQEDSAVYLCASSFGGGQDEQFFGPGTRLTVL.

The table lists this clonotype with many counts. V and J are TRBV12-3 or TRBV12-4 and TRBJ1-1; D might be TRBD1 (5 bases). V was trimmed by 6 bases and J by 0 bases, leaving 14 bases between them. The CDR3 consists of 15 residues. DNA for the CDR3: TGTGCCAGCAGCCCAACTGGGGGGTTGAACACTGAAGCTTTCTTT. Translated: CASSPTGGLNTEAFF.

This clonotype was counted many times. The V and J genes are TRBV6-1 and TRBJ2-1; 9 bases map to TRBD1. The junction had 10 bases not matched to a gene; V was cut back by 4 bases and J by 6 bases. CDR1 MNHNS and CDR2 SASEGT come from the germline V gene. The CDR3 extends over 16 amino acids. The CDR3 is CASSASVGTGINEQFF. For the CDR3, the DNA is TGTGCCAGCAGTGCCTCCGTGGGGACAGGGATCAATGAGCAGTTCTTC.

In this sample, this clonotype turned up many times. The chain couples TRBV20-1 to TRBJ2-1, with TRBD2 identical over 12 bases. CDR3 size: 15 residues. The trim removed 3 bases at V and 5 bases at J, leaving 5 bases unmatched. Looked up from germline, CDR1 is DFQATT and CDR2 is SNEGSKA (reference sequence). CDR3 sequence (DNA): TGCAGTGCTAGGGCTAGCGGGAGGGGCGACAATGAGCAGTTCTTC. This sequence encodes CSARASGRGDNEQFF.

This clonotype came up a few times. One end of the junction fails to match germline, which may point to a read error. The chain employs TRBV5-1 and TRBJ2-7, with 11 positions matching TRBD2. Germline V gene sequence: CDR1 SGHRS, CDR2 YFSETQ. This CDR3 is built from 14 residues. CDR3 residues: CASSPTSGSYGQYF. The CDR3 DNA reads as TGCGCCAGCAGCCCTACTAGCGGGAGCTACGGGCAGTACTTC.

In its sample, this clonotype was seen many times. The chain uses TRBV28 and TRBJ1-5; perhaps TRBD1 as D (5 bases). Germline lookup yields CDR1 MDHEN and CDR2 SYDVKM. Trimming removed 6 bases from V and 9 bases from J, with 18 bases in between. The CDR3 has 14 residues. The CDR3 sequence: CASRLGTKEGPQHF. The CDR3 DNA reads TGTGCCAGCAGACTAGGGACGAAAGAGGGGCCCCAGCATTTT.

This clonotype was seen many times. The chain uses TRBV10-3 and TRBJ2-1, with TRBD2 matching over 11 bases. Germline V gives CDR1 ENHRY, CDR2 SYGVKD. This CDR3 is 15 amino acids long. The junction had 2 bases not matched to a gene; V was cut back by 4 bases and J by 3 bases. CDR3 loop: CAISGTSGGYNEQFF. The CDR3 DNA reads as TGTGCCATCAGTGGAACTAGCGGGGGCTACAATGAGCAGTTCTTC.

This clonotype was counted many times. This rearrangement joins TRBV5-6 to TRBJ2-5, with 7 bases that match TRBD2. The CDR3 spans 16 residues. Germline assignment: CDR1 SGHDT and CDR2 YYEEEE. V dropped 2 bases and J dropped 1; count of bases not matched to a gene: 8. The chain's CDR3 is CASSFTGTTSQETQYF. The CDR3 DNA reads TGTGCCAGCAGCTTTACCGGGACTACCTCCCAAGAGACCCAGTACTTC.

This clonotype appeared many times. V and J are TRBV13 and TRBJ2-7, with D hard to call. Trimming removed 6 bases from V and 2 bases from J, with 11 bases in between. Germline values: CDR1 PRHDT, CDR2 FYEKMQ (reference sequence). The CDR3 totals 13 residues. DNA for the CDR3: TGTGCCAGCAGGGTCGGCGGTACCTACGAGCAGTACTTC. This gives the protein CASRVGGTYEQYF.

This clonotype was recorded many times. This chain connects TRBV7-6 to TRBJ2-3, with unresolved D. This CDR3 has 13 residues. The V gene's germline CDR1 is SGHVS and CDR2 FNYEAQ. V lost 5 bases and J lost 2, with 8 bases in between. CDR3 in amino acids: CASSPDYTDTQYF. In DNA, the CDR3 is TGTGCCAGCAGCCCGGATTACACAGATACGCAGTATTTT.

This clonotype occurred many times. This sequence joins TRBV28 and TRBJ2-5; the D is unclear. V was shortened by 3 bases and J by 1 base, with 9 bases between the two germline ends. The CDR3 is 14 residues long. Per germline, CDR1 MDHEN and CDR2 SYDVKM. CDR3 bases: TGTGCCAGCAGTTTGGTGGGTGTCCAAGAGACCCAGTACTTC. This encodes CASSLVGVQETQYF. Drawing the rest from reference TRBV28 and TRBJ2-5, the complete variable domain is DVKVTQSSRYLVKRTGEKVFLECVQDMDHENMFWYRQDPGLGLRLIYFSYDVKMKEKGDIPEGYSVSREKKERFSLILESASTNQTSMYLCASSLVGVQETQYFGPGTRLLVL.

There are many counts of this clonotype. This chain joins TRBV27 and TRBJ1-1; 9 nucleotides agree with TRBD1. This CDR3 is 13 amino acids long. J lost 10 bases, V lost 4 bases, and 7 bases had no gene match. Germline V gene data show CDR1 as MNHEY and CDR2 as SMNVEV (reference sequence). The CDR3 loop reads CASSYRDRDAAFF. CDR3 nucleotides: TGTGCCAGCAGTTACCGGGACAGGGATGCAGCTTTCTTT.

This clonotype was detected ten times or more. This chain connects TRBV7-2 to TRBJ2-1; unclear D gene. Germline V CDR1 and CDR2: SGHTA, FQGNSA. The germline V and J ends were trimmed by 3 bases and 4 bases, with 7 bases remaining between them. The CDR3 contains 13 residues. The CDR3 here is CASSFRQYNEQFF. As DNA, the CDR3 is TGTGCCAGCAGCTTTCGGCAATACAATGAGCAGTTCTTC.

This clonotype has at least ten counts. The J gene is TRBJ2-1, the V gene TRBV7-9; 13 bases are shared with TRBD2. V lost 3 bases, J lost 7 bases, and 6 bases stayed unmatched. The CDR3 totals 16 residues. Germline values: CDR1 SEHNR, CDR2 FQNEAQ (reference sequence). CDR3 DNA sequence: TGTGCCAGCAGCTTCCCGGGACTAGCGGGGATGAATGAGCAGTTCTTC. It is translated as CASSFPGLAGMNEQFF.

This clonotype was detected ten times or more. V usage is TRBV2 and J usage is TRBJ2-3; 9 bases align to TRBD1. The V gene's germline CDR1 is SNHLY and CDR2 FYNNEI. CDR3 length: 14 amino acids. The J segment lost 3 bases and the V segment lost 6 bases, leaving 4 bases of the junction unmatched. Written as DNA, the CDR3 is TGTGCCAGCAGGTACAGGGGGCTAACAGATACGCAGTATTTT. Translated: CASRYRGLTDTQYF.

Comments on this clonotype: This may be a read error: a much more frequent sequence differs by one nucleotide. The gene calls are TRBV5-1 and TRBJ2-7; 7 nucleotides agree with TRBD2. This CDR3 comprises 15 residues. The J segment lost 6 bases and the V segment lost 0 bases, leaving 9 bases of the junction unmatched. Germline lookup yields CDR1 SGHRS and CDR2 YFSETQ. The CDR3 bases are TGCGCCAGCAGCTTGGAGGGCCTAGCGGAGTCCGAGCAGTACTTC. It codes for CASSLEGLAESEQYF.

This clonotype has ten or more counts. The V call is TRBV5-1, the J call TRBJ2-1, with 7 bases matching TRBD2. V was clipped by 5 bases and J by 6 bases; unmatched bases: 8. Germline CDR1 is SGHRS and CDR2 is YFSETQ. The CDR3 loop spans 14 amino acids. The CDR3 loop is CASRETTGGNEQFF. The CDR3 region has the DNA TGCGCCAGCAGGGAGACTACGGGGGGCAATGAGCAGTTCTTC.

This clonotype was counted many times. A much larger clone lies a single base off, so this may be a read error. The rearrangement uses TRBV20-1 and TRBJ2-5, with 11 bases that match TRBD1. This CDR3 spans 14 amino acids. Germline CDR1 reads DFQATT; CDR2 reads SNEGSKA (reference sequence). The V gene end was trimmed by 8 bases and the J gene end by 5 bases; junction bases not matched to a gene: 10. The CDR3 region is CSFWDRGLWETQYF. The CDR3 nucleotides are TGCAGTTTTTGGGACAGGGGGTTATGGGAGACCCAGTACTTC.

This clonotype was counted at least ten times. The chain couples TRBV9 to TRBJ1-4; 8 bases are a match to TRBD1. Germline-derived CDR1 and CDR2 are SGDLS and YYNGEE. V lost 5 bases, J lost 6 bases, and 6 bases stayed unmatched. The CDR3 contains 14 residues. Written as DNA, the CDR3 is TGTGCCAGCAGTGCAGGGGGCTTCGATGAAAAACTGTTTTTT. This gives the protein CASSAGGFDEKLFF. The full variable domain, completed using reference TRBV9 and TRBJ1-4, is DSGVTQTPKHLITATGQRVTLRCSPRSGDLSVYWYQQSLDQGLQFLIQYYNGEERAKGNILERFSAQQFPDLHSELNLSSLELGDSALYFCASSAGGFDEKLFFGSGTQLSVL.

There are many counts of this clonotype. The CDR3: CASSLAAGEETQYF. The CDR3, as DNA: TGTGCCAGCAGCTTAGCGGCCGGGGAAGAGACCCAGTACTTC. This chain joins TRBV7-9 and TRBJ2-5; D possibly corresponds to TRBD2 (5 bases). V dropped 0 bases and J dropped 3 bases, with 8 bases sitting between them. CDR1 and CDR2 (germline): SEHNR, FQNEAQ (reference sequence). The CDR3 runs to 14 residues. Together with reference TRBV7-9 and TRBJ2-5, the CDR3 gives the full variable domain: DTGVSQNPRHKITKRGQNVTFRCDPISEHNRLYWYRQTLGQGPEFLTYFQNEAQLEKSRLLSDRFSAERPKGSFSTLEIQRTEQGDSAMYLCASSLAAGEETQYFGPGTRLLVL.